The 14 T cell receptor beta chains given below trace back to one sample, sequenced in a study of shared clonotypes between healthy human individuals. Produced via immunoSEQ multiplex PCR; TCRdb's table is partial and in-frame only. The sample has roughly 1 million clones, approximately 80% seen once; the top ten hold 0.4% to 0.55%. Material for sequencing was memory CD4+ T cells from PBMCs. Stated subset: CD45RA-negative fraction. The receptors shown here come from a man between 18 and 29 years old in good health. Some clones in this sample may be carry-over from other donors' samples.

V and J are TRBV10-3 and TRBJ1-2; TRBD1 matches at 7 bases. The CDR3 sequence is 15 residues long. Trimming cost V 4 bases and J 3 bases; bases outside gene matches: 8. Germline-derived CDR1 and CDR2 are ENHRY and SYGVKD. The DNA of the CDR3 is TGTGCCATCAGTGTCCGGGCAGGGGGTTACTATGGCTACACCTTC. Its protein product is CAISVRAGGYYGYTF.

There are a few counts of this clone. The rearrangement joins TRBV2 to TRBJ1-1; D ambiguous. This CDR3 is built from 13 residues. Germline CDR1 reads SNHLY; CDR2 reads FYNNEI. Between the trimmed V and J ends, which lost 1 base and 4 bases, there was a span of 7 bases. Written as DNA, the CDR3 is TGTGCCAGCAGTGAAGGGCAGGTCACTGAAGCTTTCTTT. Translated, it gives CASSEGQVTEAFF.

The rearrangement links TRBV28 to TRBJ1-2, with D maybe TRBD1 (5 bases). The germline V gene has CDR1 MDHEN and CDR2 SYDVKM. The CDR3 contains 15 residues. V was shortened by 1 base and J by 4 bases, with 13 bases between the two germline ends. Here the CDR3 DNA reads TGTGCCAGCAGTTTATATGGGCAGGGAACCTATGGCTACACCTTC. It encodes CASSLYGQGTYGYTF.

The CDR3 coding sequence is TGCGCCAGCAGCGGACAGGGGGCTGGCACTGAAGCTTTCTTT. Translation gives CASSGQGAGTEAFF. The chain links TRBV5-1 to TRBJ1-1, with TRBD1 matching over 11 bases. Germline values: CDR1 SGHRS, CDR2 YFSETQ. V was pared by 4 bases and J by 4 bases, with 3 bases of the junction left unmatched. The CDR3 covers 14 residues.

The chain employs TRBV7-8 and TRBJ2-3; 7 bases fit TRBD2. Germline V gene data show CDR1 as SGHVS and CDR2 as FQNEAQ. The trim removed 5 bases at V and 6 bases at J, leaving 11 bases unmatched. The CDR3 extends over 15 amino acids. CDR3 loop: CASSISRPRGDTQYF. In nucleotides, the CDR3 is TGTGCCAGCAGCATATCGCGCCCGCGGGGGGATACGCAGTATTTT. The full variable domain, in which reference TRBV7-8 and TRBJ2-3 provide the parts outside the CDR3, is GAGVSQSPRYKVAKRGQDVALRCDPISGHVSLFWYQQALGQGPEFLTYFQNEAQLDKSGLPSDRFFAERPEGSVSTLKIQRTQQEDSAVYLCASSISRPRGDTQYFGPGTRLTVL.

In this sample, this clone turned up a few times. The sample holds other DNA sequences that translate to the same CDR3. The rearrangement joins TRBV4-1 to TRBJ2-1, with 9 bases that match TRBD2. The CDR3 contains 16 residues. Germline CDR1 is MGHRA and CDR2 is YSYEKL. Germline trimming cut 1 base from V and 3 bases from J; bases unmatched to any gene: 4. The CDR3 DNA is TGCGCCAGCAGCCAAGTGAGACTAGCGGTCTACAATGAGCAGTTCTTC. Translated: CASSQVRLAVYNEQFF.

J is TRBJ2-3 and V is TRBV28; 7 nucleotides align to TRBD1. The trim removed 5 bases at V and 2 bases at J, leaving 4 bases unmatched. The CDR3 has 14 amino acids. The germline gives CDR1 MDHEN, CDR2 SYDVKM. The CDR3 DNA sequence: TGTGCCAGCAGTGGGGACAGAATCACAGATACGCAGTATTTT. Translated: CASSGDRITDTQYF.

This chain uses TRBV11-2 with TRBJ2-2; 11 positions match TRBD2. Germline CDR1 reads SGHAT; CDR2 reads FQNNGV. The V segment lost 5 bases and the J segment 4 bases; nucleotides outside the gene matches: 6. This CDR3 region has 16 residues. The CDR3 protein is CASSKLAGATTGELFF. The CDR3 DNA reads as TGTGCCAGCAGCAAACTAGCGGGAGCGACCACCGGGGAGCTGTTTTTT.

This chain links TRBV9 with TRBJ2-2; TRBD2 aligns across 10 bases. J gave up 2 bases and V 6 bases, and 4 bases lay outside the gene matches. The germline V gene has CDR1 SGDLS and CDR2 YYNGEE. There are 15 residues in the CDR3. The CDR3 here is CASTRTSGNTGELFF. For the CDR3, the DNA is TGTGCCAGCACCCGGACTAGCGGCAACACCGGGGAGCTGTTTTTT.

This clone was recorded only once. The CDR3 here is CASSLRGRGETQYF. CDR3 nucleotide sequence: TGTGCCAGCAGCTTACGCGGGAGGGGTGAGACCCAGTACTTC. The chain employs TRBV7-6 and TRBJ2-5, with 9 bases identical to TRBD2. In germline, CDR1 is SGHVS, CDR2 FNYEAQ. V was pared by 2 bases and J by 5 bases, with 3 bases of the junction left unmatched. The CDR3 extends over 14 amino acids.

Only a few counts were recorded for this clone. V gene TRBV29-1 combines with J gene TRBJ1-1, with TRBD1 as a possible D gene (6 bases). This CDR3 is 12 amino acids long. CDR1 and CDR2 (germline): SQVTM, ANQGSEA. V dropped 4 bases and J dropped 9 bases, with 15 bases sitting between them. The CDR3 DNA follows: TGCAGCGTTGTAATCGGCAGGGGTAAAGCTTTCTTT. Translated, it gives CSVVIGRGKAFF. Drawing the rest from reference TRBV29-1 and TRBJ1-1, the complete variable domain is SAVISQKPSRDICQRGTSLTIQCQVDSQVTMMFWYRQQPGQSLTLIATANQGSEATYESGFVIDKFPISRPNLTFSTLTVSNMSPEDSSIYLCSVVIGRGKAFFGQGTRLTVV.

Only one count was recorded for this clone. The chain couples TRBV5-5 to TRBJ2-7; weak D call: TRBD1 (5 bases). The CDR3 loop spans 14 amino acids. V gave up 4 bases and J gave up 5 bases, with 16 bases separating them. CDR1 is SGHKS, CDR2 YYEKEE, per germline (reference sequence). The CDR3 sequence is CASSQGAGNHEQYF. Here the CDR3 DNA reads TGTGCCAGCAGCCAAGGGGCAGGGAACCACGAGCAGTACTTC.

This clone was detected only a few times. The V and J genes are TRBV7-9 and TRBJ1-3, with TRBD1 matching 9 bases. The length of the CDR3 is 16 residues. In germline, CDR1 is SEHNR, CDR2 FQNEAQ (reference sequence). The junction had 8 bases not matched to a gene; V was cut back by 5 bases and J by 3 bases. The CDR3 spells CASSTSGTGYGNTIYF. In nucleotides, the CDR3 is TGTGCCAGCAGCACCTCCGGGACAGGGTATGGAAACACCATATATTTT. The variable domain in full, with the rest retrieved from reference TRBV7-9 and TRBJ1-3, is DTGVSQNPRHKITKRGQNVTFRCDPISEHNRLYWYRQTLGQGPEFLTYFQNEAQLEKSRLLSDRFSAERPKGSFSTLEIQRTEQGDSAMYLCASSTSGTGYGNTIYFGEGSWLTVV.

The rearrangement links TRBV28 to TRBJ1-1, with 7 bases fitting TRBD1. Germline loops: CDR1 MDHEN, CDR2 SYDVKM. This CDR3 is built from 14 residues. Trimming removed 7 bases from V and 3 bases from J; junction bases left unmatched: 8. The CDR3 protein is CASTIQGGYTEAFF. As DNA, the CDR3 is TGTGCCAGCACCATCCAGGGGGGGTACACTGAAGCTTTCTTT.